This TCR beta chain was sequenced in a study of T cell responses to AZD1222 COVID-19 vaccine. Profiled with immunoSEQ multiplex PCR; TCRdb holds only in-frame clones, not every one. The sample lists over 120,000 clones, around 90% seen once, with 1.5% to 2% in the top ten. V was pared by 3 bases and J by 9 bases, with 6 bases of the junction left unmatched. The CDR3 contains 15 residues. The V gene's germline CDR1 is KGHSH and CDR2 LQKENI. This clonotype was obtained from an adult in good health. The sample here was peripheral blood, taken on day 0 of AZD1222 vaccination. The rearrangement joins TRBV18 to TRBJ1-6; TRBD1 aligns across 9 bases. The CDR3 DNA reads TGTGCCAGCTCACCGAACGGACAGGGGAGTTCACCCCTCCACTTT. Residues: CASSPNGQGSSPLHF.